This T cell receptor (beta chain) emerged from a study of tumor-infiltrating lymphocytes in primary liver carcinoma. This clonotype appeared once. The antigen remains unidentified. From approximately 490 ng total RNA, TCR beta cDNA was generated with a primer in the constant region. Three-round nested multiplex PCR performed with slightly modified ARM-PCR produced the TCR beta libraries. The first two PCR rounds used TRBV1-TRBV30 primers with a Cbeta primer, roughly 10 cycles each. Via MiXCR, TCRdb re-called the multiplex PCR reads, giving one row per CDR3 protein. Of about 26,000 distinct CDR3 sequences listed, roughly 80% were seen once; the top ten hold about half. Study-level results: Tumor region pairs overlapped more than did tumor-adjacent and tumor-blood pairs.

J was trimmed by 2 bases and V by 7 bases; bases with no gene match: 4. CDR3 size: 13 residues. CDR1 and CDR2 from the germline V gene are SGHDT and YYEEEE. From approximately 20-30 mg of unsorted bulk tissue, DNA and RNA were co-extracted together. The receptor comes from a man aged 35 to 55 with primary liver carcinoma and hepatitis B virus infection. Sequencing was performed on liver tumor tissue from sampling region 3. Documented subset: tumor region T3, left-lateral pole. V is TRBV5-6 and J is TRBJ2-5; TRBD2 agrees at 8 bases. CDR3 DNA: TGTGCCAGCTGGTCGGGAGGGCAAGAGACCCAGTACTTC. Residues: CASWSGGQETQYF.